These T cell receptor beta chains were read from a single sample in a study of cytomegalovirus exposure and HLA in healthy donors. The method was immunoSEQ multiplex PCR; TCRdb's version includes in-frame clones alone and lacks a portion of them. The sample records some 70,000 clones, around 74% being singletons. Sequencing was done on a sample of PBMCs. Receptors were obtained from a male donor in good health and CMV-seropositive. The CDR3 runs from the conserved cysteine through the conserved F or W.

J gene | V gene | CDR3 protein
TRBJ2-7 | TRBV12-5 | CASGPIEGVEQYF
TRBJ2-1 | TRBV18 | CASSPERTPTYNEQFF
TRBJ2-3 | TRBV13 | CASSSRLADSTDTQYF
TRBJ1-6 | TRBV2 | CASSERAETRF
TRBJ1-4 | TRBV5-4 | CASSLASEKLFF
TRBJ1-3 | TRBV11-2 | CASSSRLSGNTIYF
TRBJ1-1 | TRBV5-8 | CASSPGQGSTEAFF
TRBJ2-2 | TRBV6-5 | CASYDRANTGELFF
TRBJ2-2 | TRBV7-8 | CASSSSGGADAGELFF
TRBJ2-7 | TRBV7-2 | CASSLAGRGYEQYF
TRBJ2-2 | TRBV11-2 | CASSPRFKAPGGNTGELFF
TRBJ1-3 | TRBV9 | CASSVGNRDTIYF
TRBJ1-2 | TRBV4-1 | CASSLTGVDGYTF
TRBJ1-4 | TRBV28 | CATLQGEDGKLFF